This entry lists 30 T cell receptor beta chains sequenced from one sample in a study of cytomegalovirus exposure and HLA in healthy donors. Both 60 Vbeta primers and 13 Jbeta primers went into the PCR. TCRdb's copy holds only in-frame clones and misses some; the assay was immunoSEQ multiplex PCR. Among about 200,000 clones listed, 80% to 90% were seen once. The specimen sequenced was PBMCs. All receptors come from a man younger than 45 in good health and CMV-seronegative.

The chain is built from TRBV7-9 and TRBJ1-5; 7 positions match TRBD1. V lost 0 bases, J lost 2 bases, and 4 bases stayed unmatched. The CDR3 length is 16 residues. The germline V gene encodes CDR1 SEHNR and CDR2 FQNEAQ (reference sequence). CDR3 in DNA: TGTGCCAGCAGCTTAGCCGCGGGACAGCGCAATCAGCCCCAGCATTTT. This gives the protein CASSLAAGQRNQPQHF.

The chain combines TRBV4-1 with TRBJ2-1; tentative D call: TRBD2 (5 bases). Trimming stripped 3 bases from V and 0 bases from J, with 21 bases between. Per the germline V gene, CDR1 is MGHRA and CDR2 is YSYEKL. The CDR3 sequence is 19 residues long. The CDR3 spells CASSQKSREKVSSYNEQFF. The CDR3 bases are TGCGCCAGCAGCCAGAAGAGCCGGGAAAAAGTAAGCTCCTACAATGAGCAGTTCTTC.

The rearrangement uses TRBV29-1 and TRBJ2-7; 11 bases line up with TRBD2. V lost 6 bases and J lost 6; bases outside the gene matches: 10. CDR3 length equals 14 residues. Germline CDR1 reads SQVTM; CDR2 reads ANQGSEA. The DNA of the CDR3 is TGCAGCGTCGGGTTCACTAGCGGGAGCTTCGAGCAGTACTTC. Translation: CSVGFTSGSFEQYF.

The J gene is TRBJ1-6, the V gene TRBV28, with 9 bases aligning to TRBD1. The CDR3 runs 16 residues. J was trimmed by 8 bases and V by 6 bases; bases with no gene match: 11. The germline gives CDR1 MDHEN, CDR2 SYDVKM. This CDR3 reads CASRTTTGGRDSPLHF. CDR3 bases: TGTGCCAGCAGAACAACGACAGGGGGTAGGGATTCACCCCTCCACTTT.

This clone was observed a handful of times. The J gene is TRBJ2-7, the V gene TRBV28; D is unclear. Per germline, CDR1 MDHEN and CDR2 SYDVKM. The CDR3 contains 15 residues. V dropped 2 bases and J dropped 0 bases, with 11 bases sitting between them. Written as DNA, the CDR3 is TGTGCCAGCAGTTTAAGTCTTTCAGGCTCCTACGAGCAGTACTTC. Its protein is CASSLSLSGSYEQYF.

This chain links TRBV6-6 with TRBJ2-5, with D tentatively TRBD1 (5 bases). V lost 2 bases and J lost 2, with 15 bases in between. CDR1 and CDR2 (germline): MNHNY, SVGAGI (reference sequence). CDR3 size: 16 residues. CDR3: CASSYIGGRGQETQYF. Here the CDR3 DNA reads TGTGCCAGCAGTTACATCGGTGGAAGGGGACAAGAGACCCAGTACTTC.

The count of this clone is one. The CDR3 spells CASSVAASGGAGDTQYF. CDR3 nucleotide sequence: TGTGCCAGCAGCGTAGCTGCCAGCGGGGGGGCTGGAGATACGCAGTATTTT. J is TRBJ2-3 and V is TRBV9; 10 positions agree with TRBD2. The CDR3 length is 17 residues. V dropped 0 bases and J dropped 5; count of bases not matched to a gene: 9. CDR1 SGDLS and CDR2 YYNGEE come from the germline V gene.

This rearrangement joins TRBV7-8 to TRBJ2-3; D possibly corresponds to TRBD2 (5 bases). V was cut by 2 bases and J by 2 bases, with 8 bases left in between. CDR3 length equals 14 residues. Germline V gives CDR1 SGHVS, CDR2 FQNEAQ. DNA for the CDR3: TGTGCCAGCAGCTTACGGGGAATCACAGATACGCAGTATTTT. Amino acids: CASSLRGITDTQYF.

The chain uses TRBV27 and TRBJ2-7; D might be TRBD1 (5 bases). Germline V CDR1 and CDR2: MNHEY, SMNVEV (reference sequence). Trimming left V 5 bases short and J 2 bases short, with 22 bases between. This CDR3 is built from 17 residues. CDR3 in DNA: TGTGCCAGCAGTCCACTAAGGAGCAGAGTAGGGGCCTACGAGCAGTACTTC. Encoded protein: CASSPLRSRVGAYEQYF.

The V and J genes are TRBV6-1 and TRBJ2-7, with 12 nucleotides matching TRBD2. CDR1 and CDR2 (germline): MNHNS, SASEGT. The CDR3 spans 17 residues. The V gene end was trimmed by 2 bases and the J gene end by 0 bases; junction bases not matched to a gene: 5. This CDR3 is CASSELGLAGTSYEQYF. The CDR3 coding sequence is TGTGCCAGCAGTGAACTCGGACTAGCGGGAACCTCCTACGAGCAGTACTTC.

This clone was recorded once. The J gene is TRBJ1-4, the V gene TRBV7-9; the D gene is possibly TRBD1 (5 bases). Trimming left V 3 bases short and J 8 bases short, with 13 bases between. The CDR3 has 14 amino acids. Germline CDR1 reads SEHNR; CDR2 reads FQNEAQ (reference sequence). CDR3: CASSFPGVGEKLFF. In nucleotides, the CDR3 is TGTGCCAGCAGCTTCCCGGGGGTAGGGGAAAAACTGTTTTTT.

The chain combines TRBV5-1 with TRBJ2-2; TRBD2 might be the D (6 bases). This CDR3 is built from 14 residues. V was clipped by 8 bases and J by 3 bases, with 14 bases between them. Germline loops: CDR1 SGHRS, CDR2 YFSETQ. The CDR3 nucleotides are TGCGCCAGTCCGCGGGACGATGACACCGGGGAGCTGTTTTTT. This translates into CASPRDDDTGELFF.

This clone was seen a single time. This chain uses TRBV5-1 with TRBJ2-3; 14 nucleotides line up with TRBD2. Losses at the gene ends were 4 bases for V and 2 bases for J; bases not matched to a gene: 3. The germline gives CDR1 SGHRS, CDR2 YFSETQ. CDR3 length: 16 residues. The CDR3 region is CASSGGLAGDTDTQYF. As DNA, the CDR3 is TGCGCCAGCAGCGGGGGACTAGCGGGAGACACAGATACGCAGTATTTT.

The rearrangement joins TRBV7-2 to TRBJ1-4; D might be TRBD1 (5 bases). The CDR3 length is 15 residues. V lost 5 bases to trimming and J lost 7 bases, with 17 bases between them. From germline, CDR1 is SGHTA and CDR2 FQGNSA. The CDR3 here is CASSRPGRGGEKLFF. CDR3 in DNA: TGTGCCAGCAGCCGACCGGGGAGGGGCGGTGAAAAACTGTTTTTT.

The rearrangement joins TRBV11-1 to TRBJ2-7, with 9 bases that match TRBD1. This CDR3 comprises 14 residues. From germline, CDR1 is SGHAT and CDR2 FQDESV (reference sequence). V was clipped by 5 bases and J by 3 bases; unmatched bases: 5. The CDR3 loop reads CASSPGTGHYEQYF. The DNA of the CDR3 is TGTGCCAGCAGCCCCGGGACAGGGCACTACGAGCAGTACTTC.

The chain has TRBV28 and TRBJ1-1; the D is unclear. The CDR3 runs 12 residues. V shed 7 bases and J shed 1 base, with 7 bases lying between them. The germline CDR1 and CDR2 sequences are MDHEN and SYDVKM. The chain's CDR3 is CASTLSNTEAFF. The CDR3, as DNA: TGTGCCAGCACCCTCTCGAACACTGAAGCTTTCTTT.

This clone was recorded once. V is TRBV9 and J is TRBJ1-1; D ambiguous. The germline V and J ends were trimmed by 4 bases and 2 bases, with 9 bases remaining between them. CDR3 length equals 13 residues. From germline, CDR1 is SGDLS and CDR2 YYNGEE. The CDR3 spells CASSLVSNTEAFF. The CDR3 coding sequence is TGTGCCAGCAGCCTAGTATCTAACACTGAAGCTTTCTTT.

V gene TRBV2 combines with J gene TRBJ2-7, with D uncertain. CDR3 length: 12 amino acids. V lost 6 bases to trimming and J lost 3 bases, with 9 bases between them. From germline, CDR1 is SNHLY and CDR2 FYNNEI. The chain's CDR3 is CASRLADYEQYF. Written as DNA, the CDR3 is TGTGCCAGCAGGCTGGCCGACTACGAGCAGTACTTC. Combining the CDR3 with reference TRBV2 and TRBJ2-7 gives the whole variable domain EPEVTQTPSHQVTQMGQEVILRCVPISNHLYFYWYRQILGQKVEFLVSFYNNEISEKSEIFDDQFSVERPDGSNFTLKIRSTKLEDSAMYFCASRLADYEQYFGPGTRLTVT.

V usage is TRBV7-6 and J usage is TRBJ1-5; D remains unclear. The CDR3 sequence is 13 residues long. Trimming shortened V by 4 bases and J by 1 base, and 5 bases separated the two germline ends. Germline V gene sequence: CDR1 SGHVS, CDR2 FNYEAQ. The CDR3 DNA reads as TGTGCCAGCAGCTCGTTCAGCAATCAGCCCCAGCATTTT. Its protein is CASSSFSNQPQHF.

The CDR3 sequence: CASSVVSEHYEQYF. CDR3 coding DNA: TGTGCCAGCAGCGTAGTTAGCGAGCACTACGAGCAGTACTTC. V usage is TRBV9 and J usage is TRBJ2-7, with D perhaps TRBD2 (5 bases). Trimming took off 0 bases at V and 3 bases at J, with 10 bases between the two ends. The CDR3 sequence is 14 residues long. Germline-derived CDR1 and CDR2 are SGDLS and YYNGEE.

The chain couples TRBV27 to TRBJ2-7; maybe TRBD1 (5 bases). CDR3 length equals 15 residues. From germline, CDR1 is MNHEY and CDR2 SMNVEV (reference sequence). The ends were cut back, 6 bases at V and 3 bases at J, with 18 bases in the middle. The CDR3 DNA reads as TGTGCCAGCAGCCCCGGACATCCTTCCGTCTACGAGCAGTACTTC. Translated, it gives CASSPGHPSVYEQYF.

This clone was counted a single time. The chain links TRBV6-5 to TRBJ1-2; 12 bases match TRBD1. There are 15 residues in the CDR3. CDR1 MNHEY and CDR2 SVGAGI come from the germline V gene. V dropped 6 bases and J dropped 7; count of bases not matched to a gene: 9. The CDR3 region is CASRDPGQGAGGYTF. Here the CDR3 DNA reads TGTGCCAGCAGGGACCCGGGACAGGGGGCCGGTGGCTACACCTTC.

CDR3 bases: TGTGCCAGCTCACTAAGCGCCCAGCAGACCTACGAGCAGTACTTC. This gives the protein CASSLSAQQTYEQYF. The V and J genes are TRBV18 and TRBJ2-7; D remains ambiguous. Trimming shortened V by 4 bases and J by 2 bases, and 15 bases separated the two germline ends. The CDR3 is 15 residues long. The germline V gene encodes CDR1 KGHSH and CDR2 LQKENI.

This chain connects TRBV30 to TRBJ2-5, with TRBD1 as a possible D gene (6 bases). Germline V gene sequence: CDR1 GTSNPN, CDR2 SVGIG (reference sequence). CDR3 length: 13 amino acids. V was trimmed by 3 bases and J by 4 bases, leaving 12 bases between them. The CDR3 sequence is CAWRTTGSETQYF. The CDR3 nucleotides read TGTGCCTGGAGAACTACAGGGTCAGAGACCCAGTACTTC.

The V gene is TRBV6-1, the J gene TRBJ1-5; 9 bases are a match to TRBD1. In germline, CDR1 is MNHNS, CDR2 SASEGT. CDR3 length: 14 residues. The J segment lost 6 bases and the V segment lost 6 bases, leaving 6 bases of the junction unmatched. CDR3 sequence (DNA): TGTGCCAGCAGAGCGGACAGGGGAGGTCAGCCCCAGCATTTT. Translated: CASRADRGGQPQHF.

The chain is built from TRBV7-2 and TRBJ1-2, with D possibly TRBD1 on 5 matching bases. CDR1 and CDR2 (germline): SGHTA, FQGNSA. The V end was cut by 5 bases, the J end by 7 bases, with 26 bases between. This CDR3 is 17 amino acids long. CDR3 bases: TGTGCCAGCAGCCCAGTCTCTCTGGACACCGCTTTGGGTGGCTACACCTTC. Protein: CASSPVSLDTALGGYTF.

The CDR3, as DNA: TGTGCCAGCAGGTATGAGTCCGGGACACACTACGAGCAGTACTTC. This encodes CASRYESGTHYEQYF. The gene calls are TRBV7-2 and TRBJ2-7; a weak D match, TRBD1 (6 bases). The V and J ends lost 6 bases and 3 bases respectively, with 18 bases between them. Germline CDR1 is SGHTA and CDR2 is FQGNSA. The CDR3 totals 15 residues.

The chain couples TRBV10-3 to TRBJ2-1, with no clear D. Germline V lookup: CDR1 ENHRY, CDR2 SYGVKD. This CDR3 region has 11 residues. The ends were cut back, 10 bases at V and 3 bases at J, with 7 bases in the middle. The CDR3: CATGNYNEQFF. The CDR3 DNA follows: TGTGCCACCGGTAACTACAATGAGCAGTTCTTC.

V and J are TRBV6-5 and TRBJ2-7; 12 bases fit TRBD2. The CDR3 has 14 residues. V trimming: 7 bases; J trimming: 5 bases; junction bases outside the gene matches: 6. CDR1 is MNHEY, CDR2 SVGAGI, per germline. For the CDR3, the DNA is TGTGCCAGCACCCGACTAGCGGGAGTCCACGAGCAGTACTTC. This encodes CASTRLAGVHEQYF.

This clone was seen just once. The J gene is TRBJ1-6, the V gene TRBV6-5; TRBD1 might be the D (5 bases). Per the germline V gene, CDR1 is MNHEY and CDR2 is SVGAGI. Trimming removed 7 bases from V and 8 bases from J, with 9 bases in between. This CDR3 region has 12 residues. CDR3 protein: CASTTGDSPLHF. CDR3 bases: TGTGCCAGCACTACGGGGGATTCACCCCTCCACTTT.